The sequence of this T cell receptor beta chain was determined in a study of radiation and T cells in renal cell carcinoma. Whole-study results and caveats: Top tumor clonotypes rose in blood 2 weeks post-radiation, then contracted.

Trimming at V came to 5 bases and at J to 15 bases, leaving 10 bases not matched to a gene. CDR1 SGHTA and CDR2 FQGNSA come from the germline V gene. This CDR3 comprises 12 residues. As to time point: blood 4 weeks post-SBRT, at nephrectomy. Treatment given: 15 Gy SBRT to primary tumor, nephrectomy 4 weeks later. The patient's renal cell carcinoma had clear cell pathology. Produced via immunoSEQ multiplex PCR; TCRdb's table is partial and in-frame only. The repertoire holds 150,000 or so clones, with approximately 90% as singletons. This clone has just a few counts. The antigen is not known. The clonotype comes from a woman aged 50 to 60 with renal cell carcinoma. The chain employs TRBV7-2 and TRBJ2-1, with 7 bases lining up with TRBD2. This specimen was blood, taken from a patient whose treatment included radiotherapy and nephrectomy. The DNA for the CDR3 is TGTGCCAGCAGCGAGAGGTTTAGCGGGTGGTTCTTC. Its translation is CASSERFSGWFF.